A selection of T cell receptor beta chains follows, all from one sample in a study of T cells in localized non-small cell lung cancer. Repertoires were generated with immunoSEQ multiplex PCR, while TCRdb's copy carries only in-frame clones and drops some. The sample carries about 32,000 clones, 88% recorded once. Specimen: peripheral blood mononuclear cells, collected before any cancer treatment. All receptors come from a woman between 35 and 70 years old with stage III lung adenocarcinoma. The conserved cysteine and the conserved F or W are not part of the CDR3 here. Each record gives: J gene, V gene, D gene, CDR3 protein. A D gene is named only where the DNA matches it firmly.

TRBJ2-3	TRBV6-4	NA	ASSEGGLADTQY
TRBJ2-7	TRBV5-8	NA	ASSLPQRTWY
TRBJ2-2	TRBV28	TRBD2	ASSPSLAGGPGELF
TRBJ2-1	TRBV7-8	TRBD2	ASSLREAYNEQF
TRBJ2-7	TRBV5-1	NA	ASSLGQPRYEQY
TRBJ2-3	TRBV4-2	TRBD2	ASSQALAGATDTQY
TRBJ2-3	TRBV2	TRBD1	ASRDRGDTQY
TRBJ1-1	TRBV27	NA	ASSLGSNTEAF
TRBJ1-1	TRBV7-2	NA	ASSLEGRVGEAF
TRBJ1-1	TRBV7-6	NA	ASSLTQGNTEAF
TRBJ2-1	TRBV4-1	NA	ASSQLGRNPDNEQF
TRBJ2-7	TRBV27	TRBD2	TSSFPRTSGGAYEQY
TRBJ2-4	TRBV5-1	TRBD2	ASTDGGGAKNIQY
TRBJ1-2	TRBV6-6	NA	ASSYSRGDYGYT
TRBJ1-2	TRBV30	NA	AWTRTDLNYGYT
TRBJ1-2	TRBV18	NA	ASSPSDNNYGYT
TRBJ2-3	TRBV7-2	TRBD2	ASSLRTSGGSSTDTQY
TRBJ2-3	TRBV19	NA	ASTSSQGSGTDTQY
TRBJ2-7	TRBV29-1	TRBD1	SALPGQGAYEQY
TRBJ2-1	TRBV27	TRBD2	ASSFRRGGGVESYNEQF
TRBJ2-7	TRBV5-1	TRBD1	ASSTTGAYEQY
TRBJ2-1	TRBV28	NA	ASTRGQRNEQF
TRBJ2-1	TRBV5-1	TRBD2	ASSLRTSGDNEQF
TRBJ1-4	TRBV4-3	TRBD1	ASSQAYGTGGEKLF
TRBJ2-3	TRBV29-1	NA	SWGAEDTQY
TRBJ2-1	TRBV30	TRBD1	AWSVGTGKGYEQF